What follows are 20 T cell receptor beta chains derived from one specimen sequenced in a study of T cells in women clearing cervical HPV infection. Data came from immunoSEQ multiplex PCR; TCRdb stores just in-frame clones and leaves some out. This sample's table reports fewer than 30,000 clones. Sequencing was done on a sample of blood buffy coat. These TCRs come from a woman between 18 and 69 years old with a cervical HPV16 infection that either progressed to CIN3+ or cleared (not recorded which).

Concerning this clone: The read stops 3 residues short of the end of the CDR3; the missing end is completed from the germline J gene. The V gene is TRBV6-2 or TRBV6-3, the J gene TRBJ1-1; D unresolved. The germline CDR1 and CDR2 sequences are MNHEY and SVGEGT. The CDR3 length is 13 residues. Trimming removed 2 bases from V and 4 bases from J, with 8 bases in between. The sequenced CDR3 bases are TGTGCCAGCAGTTACGCCCCCGGCACTGAA. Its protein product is CASSYAPGTE. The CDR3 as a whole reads CASSYAPGTEAFF.

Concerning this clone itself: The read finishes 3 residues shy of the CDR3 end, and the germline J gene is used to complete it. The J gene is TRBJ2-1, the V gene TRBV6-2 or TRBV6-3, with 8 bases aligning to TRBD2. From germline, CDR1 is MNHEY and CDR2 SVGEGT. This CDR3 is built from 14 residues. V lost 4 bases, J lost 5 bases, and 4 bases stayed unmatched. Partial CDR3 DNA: TGTGCCAGCAGTTGGGGGACTAGAAACAATGAG. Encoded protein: CASSWGTRNNE. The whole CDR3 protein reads CASSWGTRNNEQFF.

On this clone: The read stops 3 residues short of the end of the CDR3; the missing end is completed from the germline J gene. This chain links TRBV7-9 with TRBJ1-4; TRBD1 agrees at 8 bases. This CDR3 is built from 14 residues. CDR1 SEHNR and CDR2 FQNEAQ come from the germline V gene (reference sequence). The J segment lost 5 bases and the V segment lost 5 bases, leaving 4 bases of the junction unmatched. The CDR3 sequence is CASSTGQGNEKLFF. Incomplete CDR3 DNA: TGTGCCAGCAGCACAGGACAGGGCAATGAAAAA.

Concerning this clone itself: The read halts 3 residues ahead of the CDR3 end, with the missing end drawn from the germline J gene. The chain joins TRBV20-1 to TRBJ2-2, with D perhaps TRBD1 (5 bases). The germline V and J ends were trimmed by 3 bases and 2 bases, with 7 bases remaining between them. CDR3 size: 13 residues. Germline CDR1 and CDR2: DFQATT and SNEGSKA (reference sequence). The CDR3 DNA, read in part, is TGCAGTGCTAGGCAGGGCAACACCGGGGAG. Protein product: CSARQGNTGE. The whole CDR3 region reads CSARQGNTGELFF.

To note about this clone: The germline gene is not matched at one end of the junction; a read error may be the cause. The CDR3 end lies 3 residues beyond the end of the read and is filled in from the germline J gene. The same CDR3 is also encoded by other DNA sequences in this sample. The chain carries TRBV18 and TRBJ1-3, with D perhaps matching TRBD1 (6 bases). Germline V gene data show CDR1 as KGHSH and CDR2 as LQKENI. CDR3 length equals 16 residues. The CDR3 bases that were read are TGTGCCAGCTCACCCCAAGACAGGATCTCTGGAAACACA. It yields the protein CASSPQDRISGNT. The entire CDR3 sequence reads CASSPQDRISGNTIYF.

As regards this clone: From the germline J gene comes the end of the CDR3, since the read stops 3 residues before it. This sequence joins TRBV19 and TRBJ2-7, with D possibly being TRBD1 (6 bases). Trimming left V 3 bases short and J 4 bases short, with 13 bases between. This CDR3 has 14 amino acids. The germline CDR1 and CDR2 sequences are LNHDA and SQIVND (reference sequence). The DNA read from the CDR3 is TGTGCCAGTAGTATTCCAGGACAGAAATACGAG. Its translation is CASSIPGQKYE. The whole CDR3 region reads CASSIPGQKYEQYF.

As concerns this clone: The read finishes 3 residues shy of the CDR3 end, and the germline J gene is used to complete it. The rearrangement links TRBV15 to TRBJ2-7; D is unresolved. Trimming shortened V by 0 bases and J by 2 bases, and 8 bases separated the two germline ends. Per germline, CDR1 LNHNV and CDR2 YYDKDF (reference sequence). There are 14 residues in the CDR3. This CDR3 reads CATSRDSIAYEQYF. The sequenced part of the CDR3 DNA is TGTGCCACCAGCAGAGATTCAATAGCCTACGAG.

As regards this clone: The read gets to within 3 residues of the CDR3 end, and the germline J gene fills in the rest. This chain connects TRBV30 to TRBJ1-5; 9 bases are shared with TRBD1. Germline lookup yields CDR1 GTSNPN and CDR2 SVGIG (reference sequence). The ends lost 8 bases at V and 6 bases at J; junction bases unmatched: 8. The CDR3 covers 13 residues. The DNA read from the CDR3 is TGTGCCGTTGACAGGGGGATAGGTCAGCCC. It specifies CAVDRGIGQP. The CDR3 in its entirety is CAVDRGIGQPQHF.

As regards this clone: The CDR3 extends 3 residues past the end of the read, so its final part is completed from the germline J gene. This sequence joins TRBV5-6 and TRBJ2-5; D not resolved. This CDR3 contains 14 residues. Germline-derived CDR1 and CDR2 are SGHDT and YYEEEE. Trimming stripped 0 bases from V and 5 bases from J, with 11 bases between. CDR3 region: CASSLDSSWETQYF. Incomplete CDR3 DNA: TGTGCCAGCAGCTTGGACAGTTCCTGGGAGACC.

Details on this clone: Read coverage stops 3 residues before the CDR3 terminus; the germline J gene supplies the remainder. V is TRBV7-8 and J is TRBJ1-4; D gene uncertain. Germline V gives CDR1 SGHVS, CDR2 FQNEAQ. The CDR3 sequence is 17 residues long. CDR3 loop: CASSLVAGEMVRAPLFF. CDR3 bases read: TGTGCCAGCAGCTTAGTGGCGGGAGAGATGGTGCGTGCACCA.

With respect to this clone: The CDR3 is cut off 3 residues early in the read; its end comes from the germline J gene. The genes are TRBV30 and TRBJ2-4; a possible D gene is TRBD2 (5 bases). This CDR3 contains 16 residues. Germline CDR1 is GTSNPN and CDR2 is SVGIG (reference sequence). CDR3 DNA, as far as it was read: TGTGCCTGGAGTGATGGAGGCCTGGACTGGTCAAGGACT. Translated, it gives CAWSDGGLDWSRT. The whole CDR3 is CAWSDGGLDWSRTQYF.

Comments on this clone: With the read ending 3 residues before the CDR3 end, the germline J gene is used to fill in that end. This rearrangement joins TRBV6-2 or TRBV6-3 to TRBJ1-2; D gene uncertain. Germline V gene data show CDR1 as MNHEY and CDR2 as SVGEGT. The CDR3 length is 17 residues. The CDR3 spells CASSYRETSGRGDTYTF. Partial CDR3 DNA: TGTGCCAGCAGTTACCGAGAGACTAGCGGGAGAGGAGATACC.

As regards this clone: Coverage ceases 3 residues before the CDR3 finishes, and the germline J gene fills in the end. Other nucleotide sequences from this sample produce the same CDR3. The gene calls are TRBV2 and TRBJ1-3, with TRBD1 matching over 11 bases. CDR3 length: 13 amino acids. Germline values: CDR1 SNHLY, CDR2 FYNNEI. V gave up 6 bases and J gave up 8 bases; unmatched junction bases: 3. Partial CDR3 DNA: TGTGCCAGCAGCGGGACAGGGGGAGACACC. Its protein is CASSGTGGDT. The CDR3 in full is CASSGTGGDTIYF.

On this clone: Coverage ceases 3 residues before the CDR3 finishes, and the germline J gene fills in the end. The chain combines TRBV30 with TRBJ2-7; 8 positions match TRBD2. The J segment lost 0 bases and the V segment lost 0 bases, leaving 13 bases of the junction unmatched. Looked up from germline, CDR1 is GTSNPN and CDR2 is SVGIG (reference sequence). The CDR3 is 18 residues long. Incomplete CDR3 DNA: TGTGCCTGGAGTGTCGGGGGGGCATCGCAAACGAGCTCCTACGAG. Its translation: CAWSVGGASQTSSYE. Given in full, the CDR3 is CAWSVGGASQTSSYEQYF. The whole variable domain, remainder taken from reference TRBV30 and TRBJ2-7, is SQTIHQWPATLVQPVGSPLSLECTVEGTSNPNLYWYRQAAGRGLQLLFYSVGIGQISSEVPQNLSASRPQDRQFILSSKKLLLSDSGFYLCAWSVGGASQTSSYEQYFGPGTRLTVT.

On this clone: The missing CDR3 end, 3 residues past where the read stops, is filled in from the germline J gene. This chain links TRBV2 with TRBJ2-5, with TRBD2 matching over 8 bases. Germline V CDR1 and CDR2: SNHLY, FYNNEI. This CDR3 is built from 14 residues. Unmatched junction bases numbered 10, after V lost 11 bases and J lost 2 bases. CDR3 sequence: CADKVAGLQETQYF. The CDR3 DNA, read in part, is TGTGCCGACAAAGTAGCGGGACTGCAAGAGACC.

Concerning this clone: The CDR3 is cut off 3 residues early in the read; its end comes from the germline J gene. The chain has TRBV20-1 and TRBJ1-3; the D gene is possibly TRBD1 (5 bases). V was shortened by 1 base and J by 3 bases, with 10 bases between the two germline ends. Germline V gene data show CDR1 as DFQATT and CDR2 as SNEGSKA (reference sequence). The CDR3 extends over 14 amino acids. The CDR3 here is CSARVMGGGNTIYF. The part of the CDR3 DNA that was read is TGCAGTGCTAGAGTAATGGGGGGTGGAAACACC.

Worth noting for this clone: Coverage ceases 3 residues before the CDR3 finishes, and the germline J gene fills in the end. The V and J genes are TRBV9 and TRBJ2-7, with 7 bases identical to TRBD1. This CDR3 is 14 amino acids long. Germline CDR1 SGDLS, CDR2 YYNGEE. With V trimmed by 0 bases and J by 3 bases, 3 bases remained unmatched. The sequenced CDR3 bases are TGTGCCAGCAGCGTAGCGTCAGGGGGCTACGAG. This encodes CASSVASGGYE. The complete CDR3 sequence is CASSVASGGYEQYF.

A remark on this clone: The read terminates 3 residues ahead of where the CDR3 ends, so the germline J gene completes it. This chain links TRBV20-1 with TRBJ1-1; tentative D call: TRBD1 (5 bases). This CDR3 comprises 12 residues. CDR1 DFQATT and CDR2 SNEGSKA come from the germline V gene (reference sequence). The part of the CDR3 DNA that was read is TGCAGTGCTAGAGGGGGGGAGGGAGAA. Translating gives CSARGGEGE. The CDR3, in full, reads CSARGGEGEAFF.

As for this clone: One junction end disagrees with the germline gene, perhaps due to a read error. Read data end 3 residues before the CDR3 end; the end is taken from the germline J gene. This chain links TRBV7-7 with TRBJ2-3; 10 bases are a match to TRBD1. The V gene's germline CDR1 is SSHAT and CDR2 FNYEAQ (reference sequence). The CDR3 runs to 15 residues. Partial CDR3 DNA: TGTGCTAGCAGCTTAGCCTTGGACAGGGGGGAGACG. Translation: CASSLALDRGET. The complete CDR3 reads CASSLALDRGETQYF.

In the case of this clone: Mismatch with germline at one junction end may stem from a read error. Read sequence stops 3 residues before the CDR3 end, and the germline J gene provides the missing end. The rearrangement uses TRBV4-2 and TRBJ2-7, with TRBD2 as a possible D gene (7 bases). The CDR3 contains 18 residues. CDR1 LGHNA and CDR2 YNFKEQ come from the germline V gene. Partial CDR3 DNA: TGCGCCAGCAGCGCGCAAATCTATAGGGGGGGGGACTCCTACGAG. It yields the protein CASSAQIYRGGDSYE. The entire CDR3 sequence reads CASSAQIYRGGDSYEQYF.